Sequencing of this T cell receptor (beta chain) was carried out in a study of blood T cells in healthy people across ages. General study points: A roughly linear fall in TCR beta diversity per million T cells was seen with increasing age.

For the second PCR, which ran for 7 to 11 cycles, a sample-barcoded 5' primer and a J-beta primer mix were used. TCRdb called the 5' RACE reads again in MiXCR, with one record for every CDR3 protein. The sample holds approximately 760,000 distinct CDR3 sequences, around a quarter seen once. This clonotype was recorded once. The antigen is unknown. The sample also formed part of further work on T cells of mothers and their children. As that study records: All extracted RNA went into cDNA synthesis, around 1.6 ug per 15 ul. Within related and unrelated pairs, thymic selection shapes TCR recombination output in a similar way. The search for persistent microchimeric T cell clones detected none.

Sample: blood. The clonotype originates from a boy younger than 18 in good health.

The CDR3 protein is CSVSGGGPGAFF. CDR3 nucleotide sequence: TGCAGCGTTTCCGGTGGGGGACCTGGAGCTTTCTTT. This chain uses TRBV29-1 with TRBJ1-1, with TRBD1 as a possible D gene (5 bases). The CDR3 contains 12 residues. Trimming took 5 bases from V and 10 from J, leaving 17 bases between them. In germline, CDR1 is SQVTM, CDR2 ANQGSEA.